This T cell receptor beta chain was sequenced for a study of siplizumab effects on memory and regulatory T cells. Findings and caveats of the study: Mean Treg-derived proportions of mappable alloreactive CD4+ clones were less than 75% for siplizumab and less than 35% for controls. No assignable naive or memory phenotype existed for roughly 80-97% of proliferating CD4+ or CD8+ clones. Significant reduction of alloreactive sequences traceable to unstimulated CD4+ memory cells was observed with siplizumab.

Repertoires were generated with immunoSEQ multiplex PCR, while TCRdb's copy carries only in-frame clones and drops some. The data hold fewer than 120,000 clones, with roughly 92% observed a single time. Germline values: CDR1 SGHRS, CDR2 YFSETQ. V was cut by 2 bases and J by 5 bases, with 12 bases left in between. The CDR3 is 14 amino acids. With regard to this clone: Its matching antigen is unknown.

The receptor was isolated from a human donor in good health. The chain recombines TRBV5-1 with TRBJ2-3; possibly TRBD2 for D (6 bases). Sequenced input: CD4+ T cells sorted from blood. CDR3 amino acids: CASSFPGVVDTQYF. CDR3 nucleotides: TGCGCCAGCAGCTTTCCGGGGGTGGTAGATACGCAGTATTTT.